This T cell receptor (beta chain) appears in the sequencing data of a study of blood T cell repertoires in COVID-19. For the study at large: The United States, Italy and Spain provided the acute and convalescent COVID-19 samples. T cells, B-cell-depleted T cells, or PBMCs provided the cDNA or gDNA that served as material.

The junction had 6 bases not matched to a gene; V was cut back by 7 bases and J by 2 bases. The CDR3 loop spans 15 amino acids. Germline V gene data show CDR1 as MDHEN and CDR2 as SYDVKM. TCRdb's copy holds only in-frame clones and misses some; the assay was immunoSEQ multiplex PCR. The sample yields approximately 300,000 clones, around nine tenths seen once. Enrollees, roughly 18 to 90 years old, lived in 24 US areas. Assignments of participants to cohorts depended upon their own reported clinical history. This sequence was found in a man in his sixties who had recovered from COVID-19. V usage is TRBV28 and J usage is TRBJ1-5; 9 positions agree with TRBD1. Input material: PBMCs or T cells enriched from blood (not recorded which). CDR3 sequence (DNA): TGTGCCAGCACCCCCCGGACAGGGGGCAATCAGCCCCAGCATTTT. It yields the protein CASTPRTGGNQPQHF.